This T cell receptor (beta chain) was recovered during a study of T cells in Graves' hyperthyroidism and ophthalmopathy (dated by TCRdb to the late 2010s). General notes on the study: Peripheral blood samples were taken at the time of initial diagnosis, prior to any treatment. In six Graves' hyperthyroidism patients, the study also compared T-cell repertoires from thyroid tissue with T-cell repertoires from blood. A discovery cohort of about a hundred patients, about 40 with Graves' ophthalmopathy and fewer than 65 with stable Graves' hyperthyroidism, was used to find distinguishing TCR V-J signatures. The roughly 90 discovery patients were divided at random into training and test sets in a 7:3 ratio. An independent validation cohort of about 19 hyperthyroidism patients and about 16 patients who later progressed to ophthalmopathy tested prospective prediction of ophthalmopathy. Following sampling, methimazole starting at 30 mg daily was given to hyperthyroidism patients, and high-dose intravenous methylprednisolone was given to ophthalmopathy patients. TCR Vbeta CDR3 sequencing of roughly 140 peripheral blood samples (under 45 ophthalmopathy, 75 or so hyperthyroidism and around 17 progressor patients) is reported in the paper.

V is shortened by 4 bases, J by 6 bases, and the region joining them spans 24 bases. Reading the germline V gene gives CDR1 SQVTM and CDR2 ANQGSEA. Reading from cysteine to phenylalanine, the CDR3 counts 16 amino acids. Here the CDR3 DNA is all that survives: 48 bases in frame from base 1. In the case of this clonotype: Its antigen target is currently unknown. No per-base quality is available; no much larger clone lies one base away.

Stable Graves' hyperthyroidism was defined as the absence of progression to ophthalmopathy over 18 months of follow-up. The hyperthyroidism patients were between 18 and 65 years old and newly diagnosed, with a disease duration of less than 2 months. The study excluded patients with uncontrolled infections, other autoimmune diseases, pregnancy or lactation. Clinical symptoms, serum thyroxine and TRAb, thyroid ultrasound, and orbital computed tomography formed the basis for the diagnoses. PBMCs were isolated from 10 ml of fresh peripheral blood by Ficoll-Paque density gradient centrifugation. Total RNA was extracted using Trizol reagent, and RNA quality was assessed on an Agilent 2100 Bioanalyzer. Broader findings and caveats from the paper: A model built on a 13 V-J signature distinguished ophthalmopathy from stable hyperthyroidism, reaching around 90% sensitivity and 81% to 83% specificity in cross-validation and 80%/75% in testing. Most expanded thyroid clonotypes (frequency above 0.001) were also detected in blood, suggesting blood repertoires may reflect thyroid immune responses. In validation, the model predicted progression to ophthalmopathy with around 71% sensitivity and approximately 72% specificity, a median of about 6 months before onset. Sample size was not statistically predetermined, and blinding of investigators to group allocation was not performed.

TCR beta CDR3 regions were amplified from RNA transcripts. A first-round RT-PCR of the TCR CDR3 used the HTBI primer set with the Qiagen OneStep RT-PCR kit. The libraries were constructed in a second round of multiplex PCR and then size-selected and purified. Libraries were sequenced paired-end with 100 bp reads on an Illumina HiSeq2000. Per the original workflow: SOAPnuke was used to process the raw data, throwing out any read that contained adapters or uncalled bases, had a mean Phred below 15, or lacked an exact constant-primer or identifier match. COPE v1.2.5 was used to merge the high-quality paired reads, and each unique nucleotide sequence was defined as a clonotype. Clonotypes were aligned to IMGT TRBV, TRBD and TRBJ reference segments using MiTCR v1.1. The analysis included only V-J combinations with a frequency above 0.0001, which together covered around 99% of the repertoires. A TCS score was defined as the ratio between F50 (clonal expansion) and ExV (chaos), using BLOSUM62-based TCRdist between CDR3 peptides within each V-J. Welch's t-statistics and random forest reduced just over 500 V-J features to 13, which were used in a naive Bayes classifier (R e1071). In-frame beta chains were kept once TCRdb had trimmed the public reads at Q25 with fastp and called clones with MiXCR. Every distinct CDR3 protein forms one entry, paired with its most common genes and DNA. The V and J calls reflect TCRdb's pipeline rather than the authors' work. The sample yields approximately 610,000 distinct CDR3 sequences; around 17% were counted once. 15% to 20% of the sample lies in the top ten.

This sequence uses TRBV29-1 and TRBJ1-1; TRBD1 is perhaps the D gene, given 5 matching bases. Sequenced sample: blood. This receptor was obtained from a woman between 18 and 30 years old with Graves' hyperthyroidism. The bases are TGCAGCGTTGGGGGATTGGGAACGTTTAGGGGCGCTGAAGCTTTCTTT. It translates to CSVGGLGTFRGAEAFF.